This T cell receptor beta chain was sequenced for a study of cytomegalovirus exposure and HLA in healthy donors. Study results and limitations: It was only CMV serostatus that was available as immune exposure information. The study labeled 164 TCR beta chains cytomegalovirus-associated.

The PCR contained 60 Vbeta and 13 Jbeta primers. This table comes from immunoSEQ multiplex PCR, and its TCRdb copy is limited to in-frame clones, with some not included. The data contain around 100,000 clones, 74% of them singletons. About this clone: Its cognate antigen is unknown.

V was pared by 2 bases and J by 2 bases, with 12 bases between. This CDR3 region has 15 residues. The germline V gene encodes CDR1 LNHDA and CDR2 SQIVND (reference sequence). The specimen was PBMCs. The chain uses TRBV19 and TRBJ1-2; D unclear. This TCR came from a man in his forties or fifties in good health and CMV-seropositive. As DNA, the CDR3 is TGTGCCAGTAGTATAAGGCTTGGGCAGAACTATGGCTACACCTTC. It is translated as CASSIRLGQNYGYTF.